This TCR beta chain was observed in a study of blood T cell repertoires in COVID-19. Study as a whole: Whether acute or convalescent, the COVID-19 samples came from the United States, Italy and Spain. PBMCs, B-cell-depleted T cells, or T cells provided the cDNA or gDNA that made up the material.

The CDR3 length is 19 residues. Germline V gene sequence: CDR1 SGHRS, CDR2 YFSETQ. V lost 5 bases to trimming and J lost 1 base; unmatched junction nucleotides: 19. This clone has a single count. Per the original methods: Reference gene primer amplification in the assay estimated nucleated cell counts. Produced via immunoSEQ multiplex PCR; TCRdb's table is partial and in-frame only. The DNA gave D and trimming, while V, J and clone size come from that table. The data show about 360,000 clones, with around 87% seen just once and 3% held by the top ten. This clonotype was sampled from a human donor in a cohort sampled during active COVID-19. The sequenced sample consisted of peripheral blood. The V gene is TRBV5-1, the J gene TRBJ2-3; 7 bases are a match to TRBD2. The CDR3 nucleotides are TGCGCCAGCAGTCCTCATCCACCCCGGGGAGGGATGGGCACAGATACGCAGTATTTT. This codes for CASSPHPPRGGMGTDTQYF.